This entry describes one T cell receptor beta chain. These data come from a study of blood T cell repertoires in COVID-19. Germline values: CDR1 MNHEY, CDR2 SVGEGT. The CDR3 contains 14 residues. V was pared by 2 bases and J by 8 bases, with 13 bases between. In the authors' methods: By means of reference gene primer amplification, nucleated cell counts were estimated. Using immunoSEQ multiplex PCR, the repertoire was profiled, and TCRdb retains in-frame clones only, with some absent. V, J and clone size derive from that table, while D and trimming were established from the DNA sequence. The sample holds fewer than 200,000 clones, roughly 79% seen once.

The gene calls are TRBV6-2 or TRBV6-3 and TRBJ2-1, with D tentatively TRBD2 (6 bases). Material for sequencing was peripheral blood. The clonotype was recovered from a woman over 75 with COVID-19, enrolled during active disease. CDR3 DNA sequence: TGTGCCAGCAGTTACGTACTATCTAGCGATGAGCAGTTCTTC. Protein: CASSYVLSSDEQFF.